This T cell receptor beta chain comes out of a study of post-analysis software for immune sequencing data. Study background: Patients had relapsing-remitting, secondary progressive or progressive-relapsing multiple sclerosis; some lacked subtype.

As to this clonotype: Its antigen is still unknown.

The TCR beta cDNA libraries carried unique molecular identifiers. TCRdb independently ran MiXCR on the PCR reads; one entry per CDR3 protein. The sample records roughly 430,000 distinct CDR3 sequences, approximately 42% being singletons. Study-wide results and limits: Controls showed significantly higher normalized Chao1 diversity than did multiple sclerosis patients. F measure showed strong co-clustering of same-batch samples.

Material: blood. The TCR sequence derives from a girl aged 2 to 9 with multiple sclerosis.

CDR3 nucleotides: TGTGCCAGCAGTTCCGAGGGGGCTGTTACTGAAGCTTTCTTT. Protein sequence: CASSSEGAVTEAFF. V gene TRBV12-3 or TRBV12-4 combines with J gene TRBJ1-1; 7 bases map to TRBD1. The V gene end was trimmed by 4 bases and the J gene end by 5 bases; junction bases not matched to a gene: 7. The CDR3 spans 14 residues.